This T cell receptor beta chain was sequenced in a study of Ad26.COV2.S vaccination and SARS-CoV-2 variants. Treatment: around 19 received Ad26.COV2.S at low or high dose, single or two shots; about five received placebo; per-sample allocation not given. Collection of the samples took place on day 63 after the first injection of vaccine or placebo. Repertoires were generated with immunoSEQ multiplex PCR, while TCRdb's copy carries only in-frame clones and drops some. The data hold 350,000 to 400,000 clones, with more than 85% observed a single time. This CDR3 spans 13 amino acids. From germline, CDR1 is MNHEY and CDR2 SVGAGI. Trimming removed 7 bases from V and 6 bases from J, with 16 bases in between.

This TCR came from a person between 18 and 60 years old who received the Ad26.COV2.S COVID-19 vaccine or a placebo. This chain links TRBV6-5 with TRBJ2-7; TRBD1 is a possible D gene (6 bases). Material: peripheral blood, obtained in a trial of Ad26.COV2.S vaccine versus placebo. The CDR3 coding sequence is TGTGCCAGCACCAACAGGGTTTTTGGCGAGCAGTACTTC. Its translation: CASTNRVFGEQYF.